This T cell receptor (beta chain) was identified during a study of blood T cell repertoires in COVID-19. TCRdb's table, derived via immunoSEQ multiplex PCR, lists solely in-frame clones and lacks some. The sample has roughly 240,000 clones, about four fifths seen once. Individuals aged about 18 to 90 years were recruited from 20 to 25 US areas. Which cohort a participant joined came from the clinical history participants gave. V gave up 4 bases and J gave up 4 bases; unmatched junction bases: 3. CDR1 and CDR2 (germline): SGHTA, FQGNSA. There are 15 residues in the CDR3. Input material: PBMCs or T cells enriched from blood (not recorded which). The V and J genes are TRBV7-2 and TRBJ2-3; 12 nucleotides agree with TRBD2. This receptor was taken from a woman aged 40 to 49 who had been exposed to COVID-19. Here the CDR3 reads CASSSSGGAADTQYF. CDR3 coding DNA: TGTGCCAGCAGCTCTAGCGGGGGGGCCGCAGATACGCAGTATTTT.